This T cell receptor beta chain appears in the sequencing data of a study of blood T cell repertoires in COVID-19. Seattle participants joined during active infection and were tracked over time. V shed 3 bases and J 10 bases; nucleotides not matched to a gene: 8. The germline gives CDR1 LNHDA, CDR2 SQIVND (reference sequence). This CDR3 is 15 amino acids long. Some clones are missing from TCRdb's copy, which holds only in-frame ones; the method was immunoSEQ multiplex PCR. The sample carries around 440,000 clones, more than 70% recorded once. This receptor was identified in a woman aged 45-60 years with COVID-19, enrolled during active disease. The chain combines TRBV19 with TRBJ1-6; 8 bases map to TRBD1. The specimen sequenced was peripheral blood. DNA for the CDR3: TGTGCCAGTAGTATGAGAACAGGGGGAGAGTCACCCCTCCACTTT. Protein sequence: CASSMRTGGESPLHF.